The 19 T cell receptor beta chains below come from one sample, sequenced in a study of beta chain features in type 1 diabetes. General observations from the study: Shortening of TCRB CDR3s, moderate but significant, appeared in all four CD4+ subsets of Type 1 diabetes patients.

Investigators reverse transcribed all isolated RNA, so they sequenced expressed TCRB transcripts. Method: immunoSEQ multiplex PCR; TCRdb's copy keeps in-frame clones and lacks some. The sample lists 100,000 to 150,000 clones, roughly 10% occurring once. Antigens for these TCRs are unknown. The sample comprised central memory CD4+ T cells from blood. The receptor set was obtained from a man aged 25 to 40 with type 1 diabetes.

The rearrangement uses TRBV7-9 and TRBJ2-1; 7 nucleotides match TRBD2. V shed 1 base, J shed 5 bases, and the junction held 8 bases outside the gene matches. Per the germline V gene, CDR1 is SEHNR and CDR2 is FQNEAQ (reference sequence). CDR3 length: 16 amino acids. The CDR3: CASSLVMGGTHNEQFF. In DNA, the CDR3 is TGTGCCAGCAGCTTAGTGATGGGAGGGACCCACAATGAGCAGTTCTTC.

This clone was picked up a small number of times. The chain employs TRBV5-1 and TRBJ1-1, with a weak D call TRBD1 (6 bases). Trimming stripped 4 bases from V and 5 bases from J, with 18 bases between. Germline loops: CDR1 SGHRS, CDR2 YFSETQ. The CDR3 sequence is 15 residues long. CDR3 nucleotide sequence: TGCGCCAGCAGCCCAACAGGGCAGTCGTTAACTGAAGCTTTCTTT. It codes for CASSPTGQSLTEAFF.

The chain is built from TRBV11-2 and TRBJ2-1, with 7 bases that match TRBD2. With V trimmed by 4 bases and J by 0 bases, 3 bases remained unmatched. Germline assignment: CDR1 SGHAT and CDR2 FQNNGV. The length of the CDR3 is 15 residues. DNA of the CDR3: TGTGCCAGCAGCTCAAGCGGGACCTCCTACAATGAGCAGTTCTTC. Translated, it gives CASSSSGTSYNEQFF.

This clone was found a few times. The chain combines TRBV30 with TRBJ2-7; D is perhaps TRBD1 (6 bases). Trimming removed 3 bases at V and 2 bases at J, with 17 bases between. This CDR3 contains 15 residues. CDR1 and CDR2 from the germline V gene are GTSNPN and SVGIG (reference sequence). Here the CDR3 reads CAWRAGTPITYEQYF. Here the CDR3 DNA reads TGTGCCTGGAGGGCCGGGACACCGATTACCTACGAGCAGTACTTC.

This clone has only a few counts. CDR3 sequence: CASSLDGQPNQPQHF. The CDR3 DNA reads TGTGCCAGCAGCTTAGATGGACAGCCGAATCAGCCCCAGCATTTT. The V and J genes are TRBV7-2 and TRBJ1-5, with TRBD1 as a possible D gene (6 bases). The ends were cut back, 1 base at V and 4 bases at J, with 11 bases in the middle. This CDR3 is 15 amino acids long. Germline V gene data show CDR1 as SGHTA and CDR2 as FQGNSA. Looking up the rest from reference TRBV7-2 and TRBJ1-5 gives the full variable domain: GAGVSQSPSNKVTEKGKDVELRCDPISGHTALYWYRQSLGQGLEFLIYFQGNSAPDKSGLPSDRFSAERTGGSVSTLTIQRTQQEDSAVYLCASSLDGQPNQPQHFGDGTRLSIL.

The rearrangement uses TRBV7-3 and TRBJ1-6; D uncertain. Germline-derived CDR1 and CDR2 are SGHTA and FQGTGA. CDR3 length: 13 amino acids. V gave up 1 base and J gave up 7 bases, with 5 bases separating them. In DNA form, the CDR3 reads TGTGCCAGCAGCTTAATCAGGAATTCACCCCTCCACTTT. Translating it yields CASSLIRNSPLHF.

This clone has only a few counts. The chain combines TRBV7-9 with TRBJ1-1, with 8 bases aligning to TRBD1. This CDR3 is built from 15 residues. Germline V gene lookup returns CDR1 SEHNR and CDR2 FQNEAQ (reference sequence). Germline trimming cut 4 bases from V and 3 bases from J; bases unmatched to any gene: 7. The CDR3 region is CASSSGQGGHTEAFF. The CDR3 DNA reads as TGTGCCAGCAGCTCCGGACAGGGAGGGCACACTGAAGCTTTCTTT.

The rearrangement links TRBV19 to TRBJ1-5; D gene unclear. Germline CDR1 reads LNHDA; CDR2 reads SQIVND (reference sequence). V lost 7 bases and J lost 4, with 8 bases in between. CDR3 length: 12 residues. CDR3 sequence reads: CASNGVNQPQHF. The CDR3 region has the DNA TGTGCCAGTAATGGAGTAAATCAGCCCCAGCATTTT.

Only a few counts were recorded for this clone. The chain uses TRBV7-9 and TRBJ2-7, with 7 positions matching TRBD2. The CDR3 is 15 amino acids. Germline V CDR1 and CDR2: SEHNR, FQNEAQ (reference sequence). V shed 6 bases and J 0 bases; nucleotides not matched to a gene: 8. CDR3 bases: TGTGCCAGCAGGTCTGGTAGCGGGCACTCCTACGAGCAGTACTTC. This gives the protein CASRSGSGHSYEQYF.

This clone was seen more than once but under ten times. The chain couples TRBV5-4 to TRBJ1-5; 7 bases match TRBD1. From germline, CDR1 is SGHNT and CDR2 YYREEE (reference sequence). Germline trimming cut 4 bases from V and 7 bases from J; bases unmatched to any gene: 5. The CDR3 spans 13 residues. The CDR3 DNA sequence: TGTGCCAGCAGCCTCGACAGGGACCAGCCCCAGCATTTT. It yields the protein CASSLDRDQPQHF.

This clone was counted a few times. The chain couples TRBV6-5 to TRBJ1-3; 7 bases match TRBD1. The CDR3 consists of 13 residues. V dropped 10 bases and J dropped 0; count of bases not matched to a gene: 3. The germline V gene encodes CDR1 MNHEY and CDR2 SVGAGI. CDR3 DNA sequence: TGTGCCACCCGGGACAGCTCTGGAAACACCATATATTTT. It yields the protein CATRDSSGNTIYF.

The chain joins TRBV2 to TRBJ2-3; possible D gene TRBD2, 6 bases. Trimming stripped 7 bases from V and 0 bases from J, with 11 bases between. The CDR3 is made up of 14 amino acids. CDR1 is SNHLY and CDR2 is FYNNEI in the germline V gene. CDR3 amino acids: CASNGGTSTDTQYF. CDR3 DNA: TGTGCCAGCAATGGAGGGACTAGCACAGATACGCAGTATTTT.

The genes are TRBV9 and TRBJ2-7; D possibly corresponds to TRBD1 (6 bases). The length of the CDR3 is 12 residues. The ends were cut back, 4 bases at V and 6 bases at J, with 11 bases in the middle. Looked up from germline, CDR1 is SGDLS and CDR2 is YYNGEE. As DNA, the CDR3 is TGTGCCAGCAGCACTGGACAGCTCGAGCAGTACTTC. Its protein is CASSTGQLEQYF.

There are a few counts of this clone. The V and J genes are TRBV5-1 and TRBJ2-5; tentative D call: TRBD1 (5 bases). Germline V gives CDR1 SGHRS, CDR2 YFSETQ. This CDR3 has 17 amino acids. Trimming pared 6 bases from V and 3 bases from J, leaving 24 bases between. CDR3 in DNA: TGCGCCAGCAAACCCCTCCTGGCGACAGAGGATAAAGAGACCCAGTACTTC. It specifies CASKPLLATEDKETQYF.

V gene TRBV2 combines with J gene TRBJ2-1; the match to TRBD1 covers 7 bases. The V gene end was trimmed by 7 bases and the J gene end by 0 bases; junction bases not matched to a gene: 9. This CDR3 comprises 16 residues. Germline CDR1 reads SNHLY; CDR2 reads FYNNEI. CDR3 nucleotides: TGTGCCAGCACACCCAGGGGGTTAAACTCCTACAATGAGCAGTTCTTC. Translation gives CASTPRGLNSYNEQFF.

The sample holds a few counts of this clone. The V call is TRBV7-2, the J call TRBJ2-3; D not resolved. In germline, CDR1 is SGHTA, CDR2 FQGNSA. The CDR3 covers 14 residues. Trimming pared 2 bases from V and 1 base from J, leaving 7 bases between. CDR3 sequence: CASSLMAGTDTQYF. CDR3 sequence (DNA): TGTGCCAGCAGCTTAATGGCGGGCACAGATACGCAGTATTTT.

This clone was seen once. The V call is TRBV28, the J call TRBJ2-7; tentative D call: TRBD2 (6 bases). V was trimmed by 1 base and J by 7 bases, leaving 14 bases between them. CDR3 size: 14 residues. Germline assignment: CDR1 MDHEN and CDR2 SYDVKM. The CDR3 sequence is CASSLSPSGGEQYF. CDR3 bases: TGTGCCAGCAGTTTATCCCCCTCAGGAGGGGAGCAGTACTTC.

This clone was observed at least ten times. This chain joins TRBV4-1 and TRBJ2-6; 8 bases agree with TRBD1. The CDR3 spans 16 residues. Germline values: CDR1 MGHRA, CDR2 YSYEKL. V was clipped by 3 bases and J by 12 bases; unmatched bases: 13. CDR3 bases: TGCGCCAGCAGCCAGGGAGACAGGGGCCGACCCCCCGTCCTGACTTTC. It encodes CASSQGDRGRPPVLTF.

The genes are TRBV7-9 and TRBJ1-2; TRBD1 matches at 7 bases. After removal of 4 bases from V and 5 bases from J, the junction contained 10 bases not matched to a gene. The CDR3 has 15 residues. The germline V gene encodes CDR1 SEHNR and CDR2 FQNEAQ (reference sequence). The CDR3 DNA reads TGTGCCAGCAGCTCGTTCGATCGACAGGGTTATGGCTACACCTTC. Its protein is CASSSFDRQGYGYTF.